The 17 T cell receptor beta chains presented below share a single source sample, sequenced in a study of control samples from healthy donors and cancer patients. The repertoire was sequenced with immunoSEQ multiplex PCR; TCRdb's copy has only in-frame clones and lacks some. This sample has some 130,000 clones, with 88% found just once. The sequenced sample was blood. The receptors come from a middle-aged man in good health.

The chain employs TRBV10-2 and TRBJ2-5; D is ambiguous. Germline-derived CDR1 and CDR2 are WSHSY and SAAADI. V dropped 7 bases and J dropped 5 bases, with 8 bases sitting between them. This CDR3 is built from 11 residues. The CDR3 coding sequence is TGCGCCAGCAAAGTAGGGGAGACCCAGTACTTC. Protein product: CASKVGETQYF.

The chain joins TRBV7-8 to TRBJ1-5, with a weak D call TRBD1 (6 bases). Trimming pared 4 bases from V and 3 bases from J, leaving 13 bases between. Germline V CDR1 and CDR2: SGHVS, FQNEAQ. CDR3 length: 15 residues. CDR3 DNA: TGTGCCAGCAGCTCGACAGGAAATGTCAATCAGCCCCAGCATTTT. It codes for CASSSTGNVNQPQHF.

The genes are TRBV28 and TRBJ1-5, with TRBD1 as a possible D gene (6 bases). The CDR3 has 15 amino acids. V was trimmed by 5 bases and J by 3 bases, leaving 14 bases between them. Per the germline V gene, CDR1 is MDHEN and CDR2 is SYDVKM. This CDR3 reads CASSKEGGNNQPQHF. Written as DNA, the CDR3 is TGTGCCAGCAGTAAAGAGGGGGGGAACAATCAGCCCCAGCATTTT.

The gene calls are TRBV5-1 and TRBJ2-1; 7 nucleotides align to TRBD1. Germline values: CDR1 SGHRS, CDR2 YFSETQ. CDR3 length: 15 amino acids. V shed 10 bases and J 0 bases; nucleotides not matched to a gene: 10. The DNA for the CDR3 is TGCGCCTCCCGGACACAGGGGCACTCCTACAATGAGCAGTTCTTC. Amino acid sequence: CASRTQGHSYNEQFF. Combining the CDR3 with reference TRBV5-1 and TRBJ2-1 gives the whole variable domain KAGVTQTPRYLIKTRGQQVTLSCSPISGHRSVSWYQQTPGQGLQFLFEYFSETQRNKGNFPGRFSGRQFSNSRSEMNVSTLELGDSALYLCASRTQGHSYNEQFFGPGTRLTVL.

This chain links TRBV5-1 with TRBJ1-2; D not resolved. CDR1 is SGHRS and CDR2 is YFSETQ in the germline V gene. V was cut by 1 base and J by 7 bases, with 23 bases left in between. The CDR3 has 17 amino acids. CDR3 sequence (DNA): TGCGCCAGCAGCTTGATCGCAGGTGGTATGGTAAATAGTGGCTACACCTTC. This encodes CASSLIAGGMVNSGYTF. The full variable domain, in which reference TRBV5-1 and TRBJ1-2 provide the parts outside the CDR3, is KAGVTQTPRYLIKTRGQQVTLSCSPISGHRSVSWYQQTPGQGLQFLFEYFSETQRNKGNFPGRFSGRQFSNSRSEMNVSTLELGDSALYLCASSLIAGGMVNSGYTFGSGTRLTVV.

This clone was observed a single time. The chain joins TRBV18 to TRBJ1-1; D gene unclear. V was trimmed by 6 bases and J by 5 bases, leaving 16 bases between them. The CDR3 covers 14 residues. CDR1 is KGHSH and CDR2 is LQKENI in the germline V gene. CDR3 nucleotides: TGTGCCAGCTCGAGTAACGGGATCAAGACTGAAGCTTTCTTT. Protein sequence: CASSSNGIKTEAFF.

The chain links TRBV19 to TRBJ1-4, with 7 bases fitting TRBD1. With V trimmed by 6 bases and J by 0 bases, 4 bases remained unmatched. The CDR3 is 15 residues long. Germline CDR1 reads LNHDA; CDR2 reads SQIVND (reference sequence). CDR3 bases: TGTGCCAGTAGGCTCCAGGGGGCAACTAATGAAAAACTGTTTTTT. Translating it yields CASRLQGATNEKLFF.

This chain joins TRBV7-9 and TRBJ2-1; 7 bases are a match to TRBD1. With V trimmed by 5 bases and J by 5 bases, 15 bases remained unmatched. This CDR3 is built from 17 residues. Germline values: CDR1 SEHNR, CDR2 FQNEAQ (reference sequence). The CDR3 here is CASSLIVLEGADNEQFF. The CDR3 DNA follows: TGTGCCAGCAGCCTCATCGTATTAGAGGGGGCCGACAATGAGCAGTTCTTC.

By sample share, this clone is medium-sized. The J gene is TRBJ1-2, the V gene TRBV2; 10 bases agree with TRBD1. This CDR3 contains 14 residues. Germline-derived CDR1 and CDR2 are SNHLY and FYNNEI. The J segment lost 8 bases and the V segment lost 4 bases, leaving 7 bases of the junction unmatched. The chain's CDR3 is CASSGQGAQWGYTF. In DNA form, the CDR3 reads TGTGCCAGCAGTGGACAGGGGGCCCAATGGGGCTACACCTTC.

This clone was seen only once. The chain carries TRBV12-3 or TRBV12-4 and TRBJ1-2, with D tentatively TRBD1 (5 bases). This CDR3 region has 11 residues. V shed 5 bases and J shed 13 bases, with 14 bases lying between them. This CDR3 is CASSLGGGITF. The CDR3 DNA reads TGTGCCAGCAGTCTTGGGGGTGGAATCACCTTC.

The chain joins TRBV5-4 to TRBJ2-7; tentatively, D is TRBD2 (6 bases). The length of the CDR3 is 15 residues. Trimming removed 0 bases from V and 1 base from J, with 11 bases in between. Germline assignment: CDR1 SGHNT and CDR2 YYREEE (reference sequence). This CDR3 reads CASSLVGTVSYEQYF. The CDR3 bases are TGTGCCAGCAGCTTGGTAGGGACTGTATCCTACGAGCAGTACTTC.

Here the CDR3 reads CARSSDRGEEKLFF. CDR3 nucleotides: TGTGCCAGAAGCTCAGACAGGGGGGAAGAAAAACTGTTTTTT. V usage is TRBV7-5 and J usage is TRBJ1-4; the D call TRBD1 from the table was never checked on the DNA. TRBV7-5 is reported as a pseudogene. This CDR3 has 14 residues.

The chain carries TRBV3-1 (or the pseudogene TRBV3-2) and TRBJ1-5; TRBD1 is a possible D gene (6 bases). V lost 0 bases and J 6 bases, leaving 6 bases between the germline ends. The CDR3 runs 13 residues. Germline V gene sequence: CDR1 LGHDT, CDR2 YNNKEL (reference sequence). In DNA, the CDR3 is TGTGCCAGCAGCCAAGAGGGGGCTCAGCCCCAGCATTTT. Translated: CASSQEGAQPQHF.

This clone was seen just once. The rearrangement uses TRBV7-9 and TRBJ2-1, with a tentative D call TRBD2 (6 bases). Trimming cost V 3 bases and J 7 bases, with 22 bases left between them. This CDR3 spans 17 amino acids. Germline-derived CDR1 and CDR2 are SEHNR and FQNEAQ (reference sequence). For the CDR3, the DNA is TGTGCCAGCAGCTTTTATCGGGCTAGCGATAGGTTGAATGAGCAGTTCTTC. This sequence encodes CASSFYRASDRLNEQFF.

The rearrangement joins TRBV7-2 to TRBJ2-3; TRBD1 matches 7 bases. The CDR3 loop spans 16 amino acids. CDR1 is SGHTA, CDR2 FQGNSA, per germline. V lost 4 bases, J lost 1 base, and 8 bases stayed unmatched. CDR3 sequence reads: CASSSTGSRGTDTQYF. The CDR3 DNA reads TGTGCCAGCAGCTCGACAGGGTCGCGGGGCACAGATACGCAGTATTTT.

The V call is TRBV4-1, the J call TRBJ2-7; D unresolved. Trimming took off 4 bases at V and 2 bases at J, with 12 bases between the two ends. The CDR3 covers 14 residues. Looked up from germline, CDR1 is MGHRA and CDR2 is YSYEKL. The CDR3, as DNA: TGCGCCAGCAGCCCCAACCCTAATACCTACGAGCAGTACTTC. As protein: CASSPNPNTYEQYF.

The rearrangement uses TRBV28 and TRBJ1-3, with 7 nucleotides matching TRBD1. The V and J ends lost 5 bases and 0 bases, in that order; junction bases with no gene match: 16. CDR3 length: 19 amino acids. Germline CDR1 and CDR2: MDHEN and SYDVKM. CDR3 nucleotide sequence: TGTGCCAGCAGTACTCAGACAGGGTATAGCGGAGTCTCTGGAAACACCATATATTTT. Its protein is CASSTQTGYSGVSGNTIYF. The full variable domain, with the rest looked up from reference TRBV28 and TRBJ1-3, is DVKVTQSSRYLVKRTGEKVFLECVQDMDHENMFWYRQDPGLGLRLIYFSYDVKMKEKGDIPEGYSVSREKKERFSLILESASTNQTSMYLCASSTQTGYSGVSGNTIYFGEGSWLTVV.